The 21 T cell receptor beta chains presented below share a single source sample, sequenced in a study of cytomegalovirus exposure and HLA in healthy donors. Vbeta (60) and Jbeta (13) primers were used in the PCR. Sequencing was performed with immunoSEQ multiplex PCR; in TCRdb, only in-frame clones are kept and a portion is missing. This table has 55,000 to 90,000 clones, around three quarters appearing once. The sequencing input was PBMCs. These receptor sequences come from a man aged 50 or older in good health and CMV-seronegative.

The chain is built from TRBV28 and TRBJ2-2; D may be TRBD1 (5 bases). Trimming took off 1 base at V and 0 bases at J, with 9 bases between the two ends. Germline V gene sequence: CDR1 MDHEN, CDR2 SYDVKM. CDR3 length: 16 residues. CDR3 sequence (DNA): TGTGCCAGCAGTTTATTTGCAGGGTCGAACACCGGGGAGCTGTTTTTT. It specifies CASSLFAGSNTGELFF.

The V call is TRBV6-1, the J call TRBJ2-7; perhaps TRBD2 as D (5 bases). V was clipped by 2 bases and J by 11 bases, with 13 bases between them. CDR3 length: 12 amino acids. CDR1 and CDR2 from the germline V gene are MNHNS and SASEGT. CDR3 nucleotides: TGTGCCAGCAGTGAAAGGCGGATGAGGGAGTACTTC. It is translated as CASSERRMREYF.

This sequence joins TRBV7-6 and TRBJ1-6; 9 bases align to TRBD1. V lost 6 bases and J lost 8; bases outside the gene matches: 11. The CDR3 has 16 amino acids. Germline values: CDR1 SGHVS, CDR2 FNYEAQ. CDR3 region: CASRPNPGQGYSPLHF. The CDR3 DNA reads TGTGCCAGCAGACCTAACCCGGGACAGGGTTATTCACCCCTCCACTTT.

V usage is TRBV15 and J usage is TRBJ2-1, with 11 bases aligning to TRBD2. Germline V CDR1 and CDR2: LNHNV, YYDKDF (reference sequence). This CDR3 comprises 16 residues. The V segment lost 0 bases and the J segment 7 bases; nucleotides outside the gene matches: 5. The CDR3 sequence: CATSRELAGVTNEQFF. The CDR3 DNA sequence: TGTGCCACCAGCAGAGAACTAGCGGGAGTGACGAATGAGCAGTTCTTC.

This clone appeared once. The chain joins TRBV10-2 to TRBJ1-1, with a possible D match to TRBD1 (6 bases). V was trimmed by 6 bases and J by 1 base, leaving 15 bases between them. The CDR3 extends over 15 amino acids. The germline gives CDR1 WSHSY, CDR2 SAAADI. The CDR3 loop reads CASSGGARGNTEAFF. CDR3 DNA sequence: TGCGCCAGCAGCGGGGGGGCGCGAGGGAACACTGAAGCTTTCTTT.

This clone was seen only a few times. The V gene is TRBV10-2, the J gene TRBJ2-7; tentatively, D is TRBD1 (6 bases). With 5 bases removed from V and 6 bases from J, the gap between germline ends came to 11 bases. The CDR3 is 12 residues long. Looked up from germline, CDR1 is WSHSY and CDR2 is SAAADI. In DNA form, the CDR3 reads TGCGCCAGCAGTAACAGGGATCGCGAGCAGTACTTC. As protein: CASSNRDREQYF.

Here the CDR3 DNA reads TGTGCCAGCAGTGATTCGGGCAGGGTGCAGTCTTACAATGAGCAGTTCTTC. It encodes CASSDSGRVQSYNEQFF. The rearrangement uses TRBV2 and TRBJ2-1; D is perhaps TRBD1 (5 bases). The V gene lost 3 bases and the J gene lost 4 bases, with 19 bases spanning the gap. This CDR3 has 17 amino acids. The germline CDR1 and CDR2 sequences are SNHLY and FYNNEI.

This chain uses TRBV19 with TRBJ1-5, with D perhaps TRBD1 (5 bases). Between the trimmed V and J ends, which lost 4 bases and 2 bases, there was a span of 12 bases. CDR1 LNHDA and CDR2 SQIVND come from the germline V gene (reference sequence). This CDR3 has 15 amino acids. The DNA of the CDR3 is TGTGCCAGTAGTAATCAGGGTACGCGCAATCAGCCCCAGCATTTT. Translating it yields CASSNQGTRNQPQHF.

The V call is TRBV5-4, the J call TRBJ1-2, with 9 bases identical to TRBD1. The germline CDR1 and CDR2 sequences are SGHNT and YYREEE (reference sequence). Losses at the gene ends were 1 base for V and 7 bases for J; bases not matched to a gene: 5. This CDR3 is built from 14 residues. CDR3 loop: CASSLRGGQGGYTF. CDR3 bases: TGTGCCAGCAGCTTGAGGGGGGGACAGGGTGGCTACACCTTC.

J is TRBJ1-5 and V is TRBV6-6; no definite D call. The CDR3 totals 13 residues. In germline, CDR1 is MNHNY, CDR2 SVGAGI (reference sequence). Trimming took off 3 bases at V and 2 bases at J, with 5 bases between the two ends. CDR3 in DNA: TGTGCCAGCAGTTATGTAGGCAATCAGCCCCAGCATTTT. Amino acid sequence: CASSYVGNQPQHF.

The CDR3 sequence is CASSYYEEGEQYF. CDR3 in DNA: TGTGCCAGCAGCTACTATGAAGAAGGCGAGCAGTACTTC. The V call is TRBV7-9, the J call TRBJ2-5; no reliable D call. The J call may be wrong; the DNA end is better matched by TRBJ2-7. The germline V gene encodes CDR1 SEHNR and CDR2 FQNEAQ (reference sequence). The CDR3 length is 13 residues.

The chain couples TRBV4-3 to TRBJ2-1; 7 nucleotides match TRBD2. CDR1 and CDR2 (germline): LGHNA, YSLEER. Unmatched junction bases numbered 5, after V lost 0 bases and J lost 0 bases. This CDR3 is 17 amino acids long. The CDR3 DNA sequence: TGCGCCAGCAGCCAAGATACCCGGACTAGCTCCTACAATGAGCAGTTCTTC. The encoded protein is CASSQDTRTSSYNEQFF.

The chain carries TRBV2 and TRBJ1-4; 8 positions agree with TRBD1. This CDR3 contains 14 residues. Germline V lookup: CDR1 SNHLY, CDR2 FYNNEI. V shed 10 bases, J shed 0 bases, and the junction held 4 bases outside the gene matches. Here the CDR3 DNA reads TGTGCCACCGGACAGGGTGCAACTAATGAAAAACTGTTTTTT. Amino acids: CATGQGATNEKLFF.

The chain employs TRBV5-6 and TRBJ2-7, with D perhaps matching TRBD1 (6 bases). This CDR3 contains 14 residues. V was shortened by 8 bases and J by 0 bases, with 15 bases between the two germline ends. Germline V gene data show CDR1 as SGHDT and CDR2 as YYEEEE. The chain's CDR3 is CASRHRGGSYEQYF. In DNA, the CDR3 is TGTGCCAGTAGACACAGAGGGGGCTCCTACGAGCAGTACTTC.

The rearrangement links TRBV28 to TRBJ2-3, with D tentatively TRBD2 (5 bases). CDR3 size: 13 residues. Trimming removed 6 bases at V and 1 base at J, with 8 bases between. The germline V gene encodes CDR1 MDHEN and CDR2 SYDVKM. The CDR3 DNA reads as TGTGCCAGCAGCGGACTGGGCACAGATACGCAGTATTTT. Amino acid sequence: CASSGLGTDTQYF.

V and J are TRBV5-1 and TRBJ1-1; tentatively, D is TRBD1 (6 bases). This CDR3 has 17 amino acids. With 2 bases removed from V and 6 bases from J, the gap between germline ends came to 23 bases. Germline V gives CDR1 SGHRS, CDR2 YFSETQ. The chain's CDR3 is CASSLDYPGQPTSEAFF. In nucleotides, the CDR3 is TGCGCCAGCAGCTTAGATTATCCGGGACAACCAACCTCTGAAGCTTTCTTT.

The chain combines TRBV29-1 with TRBJ2-3; 9 nucleotides align to TRBD2. This CDR3 spans 12 amino acids. Germline V gene lookup returns CDR1 SQVTM and CDR2 ANQGSEA. The V gene end was trimmed by 7 bases and the J gene end by 6 bases; junction bases not matched to a gene: 5. CDR3 sequence: CSGSGSGDTQYF. Here the CDR3 DNA reads TGCAGCGGTAGCGGGAGTGGGGATACGCAGTATTTT.

This clone was recorded once. In DNA form, the CDR3 reads TGTGCCAGCAGCTTGGGAGGACTAGCGGGGGCGACCGGGGAGCTGTTTTTT. Its translation is CASSLGGLAGATGELFF. J is TRBJ2-2 and V is TRBV5-4, with TRBD2 matching 13 bases. Germline V gene sequence: CDR1 SGHNT, CDR2 YYREEE (reference sequence). After removal of 0 bases from V and 5 bases from J, the junction contained 4 bases not matched to a gene. The CDR3 contains 17 residues.

This clone was counted a single time. The chain employs TRBV6-6 and TRBJ1-5; 8 bases fit TRBD1. Germline trimming cut 6 bases from V and 5 bases from J; bases unmatched to any gene: 6. In germline, CDR1 is MNHNY, CDR2 SVGAGI (reference sequence). The CDR3 has 14 residues. CDR3 loop: CASRRDRGDQPQHF. The CDR3 coding sequence is TGTGCCAGCAGACGCGACAGGGGTGATCAGCCCCAGCATTTT.

The chain carries TRBV13 and TRBJ1-3, with 8 nucleotides matching TRBD1. Germline values: CDR1 PRHDT, CDR2 FYEKMQ (reference sequence). After removal of 5 bases from V and 0 bases from J, the junction contained 9 bases not matched to a gene. CDR3 length: 17 amino acids. CDR3 protein: CASSQTVTGGSGNTIYF. Written as DNA, the CDR3 is TGTGCCAGCAGCCAAACGGTCACAGGGGGCTCTGGAAACACCATATATTTT.

The rearrangement joins TRBV5-6 to TRBJ1-2, with 7 bases matching TRBD1. The CDR3 totals 17 residues. Germline values: CDR1 SGHDT, CDR2 YYEEEE. Trimming cost V 4 bases and J 0 bases; bases outside gene matches: 12. The CDR3 protein is CASSQISGQAANYGYTF. The CDR3 DNA follows: TGTGCCAGCAGCCAGATATCAGGACAGGCGGCTAACTATGGCTACACCTTC.